This entry lists 8 T cell receptor beta chains sequenced from one sample in a study of spatial heterogeneity in lung cancer. Study results and limitations: Counts of expanded intratumoral alpha and beta TCRs tracked tumor mutation counts.

Time point reported: sample taken at primary tumor resection. These receptors' targets are unknown. TCRdb reanalysed the 5' RACE reads using MiXCR and keeps one entry per CDR3 protein. The repertoire holds around 8,100 distinct CDR3 sequences, more than 10% seen once, with roughly 11% in the top ten. Sequencing was performed on lung tumor tissue, taken at surgery. These receptors all stem from a male donor with early-stage non-small cell lung cancer.

This clonotype has at least ten counts. The chain uses TRBV27 and TRBJ1-1; no clear D gene. Trimming pared 0 bases from V and 5 bases from J, leaving 10 bases between. CDR3 length: 14 amino acids. Germline values: CDR1 MNHEY, CDR2 SMNVEV (reference sequence). DNA for the CDR3: TGTGCCAGCAGTTTATCCCCGGGGTGGACTGAAGCTTTCTTT. Protein sequence: CASSLSPGWTEAFF.

This clonotype was picked up many times. The chain has TRBV19 and TRBJ2-5; D remains ambiguous. Germline V gives CDR1 LNHDA, CDR2 SQIVND (reference sequence). The V end lost 5 bases, the J end lost 0 bases, and 7 bases lay between the germline ends. This CDR3 is 13 amino acids long. CDR3 nucleotide sequence: TGTGCCAGTAGTCCAGAGTACCAAGAGACCCAGTACTTC. The encoded protein is CASSPEYQETQYF.

This clonotype appeared many times. The genes are TRBV7-8 and TRBJ2-3; D is uncertain. Trimming shortened V by 3 bases and J by 6 bases, and 13 bases separated the two germline ends. CDR1 is SGHVS and CDR2 is FQNEAQ in the germline V gene. The CDR3 sequence is 14 residues long. The CDR3 bases are TGTGCCAGCAGCTTGGGCAGCAGAAGGGATACGCAGTATTTT. This gives the protein CASSLGSRRDTQYF.

This clonotype showed up many times. The chain combines TRBV20-1 with TRBJ2-5; a weak D match, TRBD1 (6 bases). The ends were cut back, 5 bases at V and 1 base at J, with 11 bases in the middle. This CDR3 is built from 13 residues. Germline values: CDR1 DFQATT, CDR2 SNEGSKA (reference sequence). The CDR3 nucleotides read TGCAGTGCTCGACAGGCGACCCAAGAGACCCAGTACTTC. Translated: CSARQATQETQYF.

This clonotype was seen many times. The V and J genes are TRBV24-1 and TRBJ2-3; 8 bases line up with TRBD1. Per germline, CDR1 KGHDR and CDR2 SFDVKD. The CDR3 has 13 residues. Germline trimming cut 9 bases from V and 4 bases from J; bases unmatched to any gene: 5. For the CDR3, the DNA is TGTGCCACCCGGACAGGGCCCGCAGATACGCAGTATTTT. Protein product: CATRTGPADTQYF.

This clonotype has at least ten counts. One junction end disagrees with the germline gene, perhaps due to a read error. The chain joins TRBV10-3 to TRBJ2-1, with D perhaps matching TRBD1 (6 bases). CDR1 and CDR2 from the germline V gene are ENHRY and SYGVKD. The CDR3 has 14 residues. The CDR3 DNA follows: TGTGCCATCAGCGAGTCAGGGGTGGACAATGAGCAGTTCTTC. Translated, it gives CAISESGVDNEQFF.

This clonotype was found many times. V is TRBV18 and J is TRBJ1-2, with D possibly TRBD1 on 6 matching bases. Germline CDR1 KGHSH, CDR2 LQKENI. CDR3 length equals 17 residues. V was trimmed by 0 bases and J by 4 bases, leaving 18 bases between them. The CDR3 nucleotides are TGTGCCAGCTCACCACCCGTGGACAGCCGTAGGTTCTATGGCTACACCTTC. It is translated as CASSPPVDSRRFYGYTF.

This clonotype was seen at least ten times. The chain couples TRBV20-1 to TRBJ1-4, with 8 bases matching TRBD1. There are 15 residues in the CDR3. Germline V lookup: CDR1 DFQATT, CDR2 SNEGSKA (reference sequence). V was pared by 0 bases and J by 5 bases, with 5 bases of the junction left unmatched. In DNA form, the CDR3 reads TGCAGTGCTAGAGATTATCGGACAGGGAATGAAAAACTGTTTTTT. Translated, it gives CSARDYRTGNEKLFF.